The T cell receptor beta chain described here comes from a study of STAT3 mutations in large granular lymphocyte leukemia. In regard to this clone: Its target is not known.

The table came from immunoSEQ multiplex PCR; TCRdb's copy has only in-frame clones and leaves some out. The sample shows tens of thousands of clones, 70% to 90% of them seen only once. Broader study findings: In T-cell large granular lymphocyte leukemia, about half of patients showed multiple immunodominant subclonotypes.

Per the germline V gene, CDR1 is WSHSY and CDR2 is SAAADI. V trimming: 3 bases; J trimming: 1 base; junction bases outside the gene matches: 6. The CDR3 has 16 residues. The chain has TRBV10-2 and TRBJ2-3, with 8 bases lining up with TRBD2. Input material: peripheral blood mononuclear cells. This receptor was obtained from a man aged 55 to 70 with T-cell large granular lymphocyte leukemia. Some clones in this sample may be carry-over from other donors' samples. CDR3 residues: CASSELAERGTDTQYF. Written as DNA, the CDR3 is TGCGCCAGCAGTGAACTAGCGGAGAGAGGCACAGATACGCAGTATTTT.